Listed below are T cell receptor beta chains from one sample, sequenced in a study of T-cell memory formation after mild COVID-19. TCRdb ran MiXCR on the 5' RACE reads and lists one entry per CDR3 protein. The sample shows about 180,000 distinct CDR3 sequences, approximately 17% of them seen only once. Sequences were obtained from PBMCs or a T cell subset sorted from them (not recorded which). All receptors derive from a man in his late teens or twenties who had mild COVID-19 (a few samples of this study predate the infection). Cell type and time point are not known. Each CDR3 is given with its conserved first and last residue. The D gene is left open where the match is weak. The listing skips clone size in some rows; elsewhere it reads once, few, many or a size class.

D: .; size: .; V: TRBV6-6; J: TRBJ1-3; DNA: TGTGCCAGCAGTTTCCGATTTGGGGACGGAAACACCATATATTTT; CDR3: CASSFRFGDGNTIYF
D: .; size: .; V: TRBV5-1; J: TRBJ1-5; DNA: TGCGCCAGCAGCCCTGAGGGTGGGGTAGAGCAGCCCCAGCATTTT; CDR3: CASSPEGGVEQPQHF
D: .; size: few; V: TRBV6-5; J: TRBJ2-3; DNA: TGTGCCAGCGGGGCTCCCGGGACAGATACGCAGTATTTT; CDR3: CASGAPGTDTQYF
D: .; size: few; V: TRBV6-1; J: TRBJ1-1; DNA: TGTGCCAGCAGTGACTCGGGCCGTGAAGCTTTCTTT; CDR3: CASSDSGREAFF
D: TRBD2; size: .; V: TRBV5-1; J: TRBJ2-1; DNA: TGCGCCAGCAGCTTGGTGGCGGCTAGCGGGGACAATGAGCAGTTCTTC; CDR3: CASSLVAASGDNEQFF
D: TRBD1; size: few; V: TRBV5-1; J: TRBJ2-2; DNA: TGCGCCAGTCTGGACAGGGGGCTTGGGGAGCTGTTTTTT; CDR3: CASLDRGLGELFF
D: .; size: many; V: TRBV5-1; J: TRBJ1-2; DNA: TGCGCCAGCCGGATTGATGGGGGCTACACCTTC; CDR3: CASRIDGGYTF
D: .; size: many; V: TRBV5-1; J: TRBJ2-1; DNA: TGCGCCAGCAGCTTGGAAGGGGGGGCTTACAATGAGCAGTTCTTC; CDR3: CASSLEGGAYNEQFF
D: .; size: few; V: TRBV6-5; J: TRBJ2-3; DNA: TGTGCCAGCAGGCTCGGCCCTACCTCGACAGATACGCAGTATTTT; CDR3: CASRLGPTSTDTQYF
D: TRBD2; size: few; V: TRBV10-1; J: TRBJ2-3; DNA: TGCGCCAGCAGTGAGTCGACCTTACTAGCGACTAGCACAGATACGCAGTATTTT; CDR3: CASSESTLLATSTDTQYF
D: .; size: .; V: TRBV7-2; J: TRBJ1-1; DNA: TGTGCCAGCAGCTTAGTCTGGACAGTGGAGACTGAAGCTTTCTTT; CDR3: CASSLVWTVETEAFF
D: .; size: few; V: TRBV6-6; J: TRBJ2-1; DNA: TGTGCCAGCAGACCAACAAGGAGCGGGTACAATGAGCAGTTCTTC; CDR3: CASRPTRSGYNEQFF
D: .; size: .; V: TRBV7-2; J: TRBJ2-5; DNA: TGTGCCAGCAGCCGGGCGATTGGGGAGACCCAGTACTTC; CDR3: CASSRAIGETQYF
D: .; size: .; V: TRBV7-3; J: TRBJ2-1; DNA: TGTGCCAGCAGCTTACGGTCCCGGGCAGGGAGTCCCAATGAGCAGTTCTTC; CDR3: CASSLRSRAGSPNEQFF
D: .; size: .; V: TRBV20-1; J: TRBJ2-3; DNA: TGCAGTGCTAGAACGGGGCCTTCAGATACGCAGTATTTT; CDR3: CSARTGPSDTQYF
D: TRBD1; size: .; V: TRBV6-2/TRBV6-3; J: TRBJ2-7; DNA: TGTGCCAGCAGGGCCGGGACAGGGGCCGCCTACGAGCAGTACTTC; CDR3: CASRAGTGAAYEQYF
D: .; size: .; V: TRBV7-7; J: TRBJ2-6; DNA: TGTGCTAGCAGCCCAGACCGAAGGGGCACTAGCTCTGGGGCCAACGTCCTGACTTTC; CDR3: CASSPDRRGTSSGANVLTF
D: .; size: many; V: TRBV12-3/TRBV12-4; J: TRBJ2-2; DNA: TGTGCCAGCAGGGGGCCTAACAGAGTATCCGGGGAGCTGTTTTTT; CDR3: CASRGPNRVSGELFF
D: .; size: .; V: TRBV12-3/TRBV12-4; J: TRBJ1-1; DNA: TGTGCCAGCAGTCCGCAGGGATTGAACACTGAAGCTTTCTTT; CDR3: CASSPQGLNTEAFF
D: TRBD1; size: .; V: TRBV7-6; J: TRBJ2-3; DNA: TGTGCCAGCAGCTCCCGGGGACAGGGTGTTGGTACGCAGTATTTT; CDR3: CASSSRGQGVGTQYF
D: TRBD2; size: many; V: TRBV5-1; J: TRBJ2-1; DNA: TGCGCCAGCAGCGTCGGGACTAGCGGGGGGAATGAGCAGTTCTTC; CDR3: CASSVGTSGGNEQFF
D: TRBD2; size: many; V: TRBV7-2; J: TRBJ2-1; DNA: TGTGCCAGCAGCGACTTGCTAGCGGGGCGCAATGAGCAGTTCTTC; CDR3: CASSDLLAGRNEQFF
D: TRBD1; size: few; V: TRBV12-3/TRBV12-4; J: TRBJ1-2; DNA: TGTGCCAGCAGTTTGGGTCCCGGGACAGGGCCAGGCGGCTACACCTTC; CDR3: CASSLGPGTGPGGYTF
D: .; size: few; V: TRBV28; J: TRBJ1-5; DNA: TGTGCCAGCAGGAACAGAGGAGGACAGCATCAGCCCCAGCATTTT; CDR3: CASRNRGGQHQPQHF
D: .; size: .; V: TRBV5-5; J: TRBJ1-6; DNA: TGTGCCAGCAGAGGGGAGCCGCCACATAATTCACCCCTCCACTTT; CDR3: CASRGEPPHNSPLHF
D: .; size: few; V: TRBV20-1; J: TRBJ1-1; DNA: TGCAGTGCCCGCGCCTCTTGGGACACTGAAGCTTTCTTT; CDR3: CSARASWDTEAFF
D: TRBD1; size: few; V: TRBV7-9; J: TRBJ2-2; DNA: TGTGCCAGCGGGTCGGGACAGGGGGCCCCCGGGGAGCTGTTTTTT; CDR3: CASGSGQGAPGELFF
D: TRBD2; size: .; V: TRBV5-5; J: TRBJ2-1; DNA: TGTGCCAGCAGCACTCGGACTAGCGGGTTTGAGCAGTTCTTC; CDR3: CASSTRTSGFEQFF
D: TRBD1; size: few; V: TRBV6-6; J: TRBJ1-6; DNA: TGTGCCAGCAGTTACTTGGGGACAGTATACTCACCCCTCCACTTT; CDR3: CASSYLGTVYSPLHF
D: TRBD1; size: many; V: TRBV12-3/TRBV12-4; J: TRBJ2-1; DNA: TGTGCCAGCAGCCCACAGGGGGCGAGGCTTGGTTCCTACAATGAGCAGTTCTTC; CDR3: CASSPQGARLGSYNEQFF
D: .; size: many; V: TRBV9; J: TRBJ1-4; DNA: TGTGCCAGCAGCTTTGGACGGGGTGGAGAAAAACTGTTTTTT; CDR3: CASSFGRGGEKLFF
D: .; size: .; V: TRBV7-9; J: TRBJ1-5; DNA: TGTGCCAGCAGCTTAAGCGGGTACAATCAGCCCCAGCATTTT; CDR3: CASSLSGYNQPQHF
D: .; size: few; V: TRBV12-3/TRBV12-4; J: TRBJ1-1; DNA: TGTGCCAGCAGCCCGATGAACACTGAAGCTTTCTTT; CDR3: CASSPMNTEAFF
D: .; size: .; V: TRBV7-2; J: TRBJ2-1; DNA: TGTGCCAGCAGTCAGGCCTATACTGTTTACAATGAGCAGTTCTTC; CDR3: CASSQAYTVYNEQFF
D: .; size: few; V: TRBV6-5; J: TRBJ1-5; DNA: TGTGCCAGCAGTTACTCCCGGGGGAGGCAGCCCCAGCATTTT; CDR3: CASSYSRGRQPQHF
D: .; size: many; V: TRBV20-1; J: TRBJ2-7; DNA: TGCAGTGCTAGAGGGGGAGGCCGCTACGAGCAGTACTTC; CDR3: CSARGGGRYEQYF
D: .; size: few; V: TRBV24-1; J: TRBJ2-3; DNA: TGTGCCACCAGTGATTCCACAGATACGCAGTATTTT; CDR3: CATSDSTDTQYF
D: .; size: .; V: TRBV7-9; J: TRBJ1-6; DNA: TGTGCCAGCAGCTTTGGAAGGGCCTATAATTCACCCCTCCACTTT; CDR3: CASSFGRAYNSPLHF
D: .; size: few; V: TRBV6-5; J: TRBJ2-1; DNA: TGTGCCAGCAGGGGAAGGGGGTACTACAATGAGCAGTTCTTC; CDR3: CASRGRGYYNEQFF
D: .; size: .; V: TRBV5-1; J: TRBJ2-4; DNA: TGCGCCAGCTCCCCTGGAGGACATTCCAAAAACATTCAGTACTTC; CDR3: CASSPGGHSKNIQYF
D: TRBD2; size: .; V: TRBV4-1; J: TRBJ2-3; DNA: TGCGCCAGCAGCCGCGGACTAGCGGGGGGCAGTCAGGTTACAGATACGCAGTATTTT; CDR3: CASSRGLAGGSQVTDTQYF
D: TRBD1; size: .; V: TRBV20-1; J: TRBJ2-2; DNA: TGCAGTGCTAGATCGGGACAGGGGTATACCGGGGAGCTGTTTTTT; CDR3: CSARSGQGYTGELFF
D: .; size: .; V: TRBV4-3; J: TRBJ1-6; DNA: TGCGCCAGCAGCCAGTCGGTACAAGGGGGTTCACCCCTCCACTTT; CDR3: CASSQSVQGGSPLHF
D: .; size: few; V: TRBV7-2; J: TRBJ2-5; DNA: TGTGCCAGCGGCCTAGTAGCAGGGGAGACCCAGTACTTC; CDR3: CASGLVAGETQYF
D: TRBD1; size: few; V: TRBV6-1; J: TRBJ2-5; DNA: TGTGCCAGCAGGGATCGGCAGGGGGCTAAAGAGACCCAGTACTTC; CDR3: CASRDRQGAKETQYF
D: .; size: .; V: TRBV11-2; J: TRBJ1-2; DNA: TGTGCCAGCAGCTCTACGAGTACTCGGGAGTATGGCTACACCTTC; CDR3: CASSSTSTREYGYTF
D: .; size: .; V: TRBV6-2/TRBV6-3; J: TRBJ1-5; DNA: TGTGCCAGCAGGAACAATCAGCCCCAGCATTTT; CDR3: CASRNNQPQHF
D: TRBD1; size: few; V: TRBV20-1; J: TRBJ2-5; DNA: TGCAGTGCTAGAGACAGGGGGTTGTTTGGGGAGACCCAGTACTTC; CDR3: CSARDRGLFGETQYF
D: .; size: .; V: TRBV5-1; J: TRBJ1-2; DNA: TGCGCCAGCAGCTCCCGCCCGGGGGGGACTGGGGGCTACACCTTC; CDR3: CASSSRPGGTGGYTF
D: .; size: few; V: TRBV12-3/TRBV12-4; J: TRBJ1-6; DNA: TGTGCCAGCAGTACCGGGCCTTCACGGGGGTATAATTCACCCCTCCACTTT; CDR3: CASSTGPSRGYNSPLHF
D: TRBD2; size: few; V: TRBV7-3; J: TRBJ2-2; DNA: TGTGCCAGCAGCCTGGGGGGGACTTCCCCTTTGGGGGAGCTGTTTTTT; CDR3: CASSLGGTSPLGELFF
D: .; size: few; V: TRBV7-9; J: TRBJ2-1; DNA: TGTGCCAGCAGCCCCGGTGTGAATGAGCAGTTCTTC; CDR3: CASSPGVNEQFF
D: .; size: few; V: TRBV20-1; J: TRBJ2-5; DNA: TGCAGTGCTGGGCAGGGGAATAGGGAGACCCAGTACTTC; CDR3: CSAGQGNRETQYF
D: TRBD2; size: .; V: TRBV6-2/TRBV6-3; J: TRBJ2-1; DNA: TGTGCCAGCAGTTTTCGGACTAGCGGGGTCAATGAGCAGTTCTTC; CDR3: CASSFRTSGVNEQFF